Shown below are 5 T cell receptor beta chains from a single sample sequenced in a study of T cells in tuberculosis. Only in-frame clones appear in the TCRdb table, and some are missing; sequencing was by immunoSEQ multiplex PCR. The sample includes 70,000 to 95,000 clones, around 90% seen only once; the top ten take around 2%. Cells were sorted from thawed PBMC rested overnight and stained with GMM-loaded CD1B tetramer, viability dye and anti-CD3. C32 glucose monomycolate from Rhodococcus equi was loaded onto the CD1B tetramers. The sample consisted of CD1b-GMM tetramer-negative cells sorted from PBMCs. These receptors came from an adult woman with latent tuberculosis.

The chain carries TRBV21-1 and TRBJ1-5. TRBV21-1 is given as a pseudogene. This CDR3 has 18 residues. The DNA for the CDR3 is TGTGCCAGCAGCAAAGCGCCCCGCGGGGGGAAGGGGTATCAGCCCCAGCATTTT. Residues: CASSKAPRGGKGYQPQHF.

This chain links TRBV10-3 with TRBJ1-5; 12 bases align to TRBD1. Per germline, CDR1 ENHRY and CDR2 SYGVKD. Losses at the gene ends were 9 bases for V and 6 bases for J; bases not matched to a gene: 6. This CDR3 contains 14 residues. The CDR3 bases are TGTGCCATAGGGGACAGGGGGCAACGTCAGCCCCAGCATTTT. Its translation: CAIGDRGQRQPQHF.

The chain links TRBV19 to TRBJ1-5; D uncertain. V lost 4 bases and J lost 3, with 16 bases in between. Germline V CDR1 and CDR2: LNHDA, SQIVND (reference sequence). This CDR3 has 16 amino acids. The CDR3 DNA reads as TGTGCCAGTAGTACAAACCGGGGAAGGGTCAATCAGCCCCAGCATTTT. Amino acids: CASSTNRGRVNQPQHF.

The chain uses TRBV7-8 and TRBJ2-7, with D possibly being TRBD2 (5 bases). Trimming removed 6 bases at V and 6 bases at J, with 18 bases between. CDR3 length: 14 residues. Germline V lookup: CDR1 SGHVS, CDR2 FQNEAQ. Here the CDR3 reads CASRDSWEFAEQYF. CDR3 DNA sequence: TGTGCCAGCAGGGACTCCTGGGAATTCGCCGAGCAGTACTTC.

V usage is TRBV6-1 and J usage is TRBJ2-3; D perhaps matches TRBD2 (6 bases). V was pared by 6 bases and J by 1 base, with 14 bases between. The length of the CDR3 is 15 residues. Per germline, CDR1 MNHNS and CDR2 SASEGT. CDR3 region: CASSFGGIGTDTQYF. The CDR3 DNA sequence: TGTGCCAGCAGCTTCGGAGGGATCGGCACAGATACGCAGTATTTT.